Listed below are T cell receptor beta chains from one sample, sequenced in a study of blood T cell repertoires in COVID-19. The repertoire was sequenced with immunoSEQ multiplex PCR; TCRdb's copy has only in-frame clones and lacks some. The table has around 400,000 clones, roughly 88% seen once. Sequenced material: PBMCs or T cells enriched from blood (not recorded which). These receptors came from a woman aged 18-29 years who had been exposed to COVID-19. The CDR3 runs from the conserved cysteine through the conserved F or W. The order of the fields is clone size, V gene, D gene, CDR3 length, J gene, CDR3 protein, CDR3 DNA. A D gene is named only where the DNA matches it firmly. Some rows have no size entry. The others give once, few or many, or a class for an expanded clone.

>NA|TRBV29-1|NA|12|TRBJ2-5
CSVRWESETQYF
TGCAGCGTACGATGGGAGTCAGAGACCCAGTACTTC
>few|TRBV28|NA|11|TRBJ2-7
CASSLRQKGNF
TGTGCCAGCAGTTTACGACAGAAGGGTAACTTC
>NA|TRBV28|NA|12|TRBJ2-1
CASSPFDNEQFF
TGTGCCAGCAGCCCATTTGACAATGAGCAGTTCTTC
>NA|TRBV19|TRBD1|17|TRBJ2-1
CASSIDPPGQGADEQFF
TGTGCCAGTAGTATAGATCCCCCGGGACAGGGGGCAGATGAGCAGTTCTTC
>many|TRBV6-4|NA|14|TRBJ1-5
CASSDSEGGQPQHF
TGTGCCAGCAGTGACTCAGAAGGGGGTCAGCCCCAGCATTTT
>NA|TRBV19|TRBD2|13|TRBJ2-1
CASSIGGGNEQFF
TGTGCCAGTAGTATCGGGGGGGGCAATGAGCAGTTCTTC
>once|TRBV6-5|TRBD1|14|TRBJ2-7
CASTFRDRTYEQYF
TGTGCCAGCACTTTTCGGGACAGGACCTACGAGCAGTACTTC
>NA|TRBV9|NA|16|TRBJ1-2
CASSVEAGNSNHGYTF
TGTGCCAGCAGCGTAGAGGCAGGAAACAGTAACCATGGCTACACCTTC
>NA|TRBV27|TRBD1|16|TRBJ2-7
CASSLIPGTGGFEQYF
TGTGCCAGCAGCTTAATCCCTGGGACAGGAGGTTTCGAGCAGTACTTC
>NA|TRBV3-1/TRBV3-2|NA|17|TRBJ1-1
CASSQDGGGIDWTEAFF
TGTGCCAGCAGCCAAGATGGGGGGGGCATTGATTGGACTGAAGCTTTCTTT
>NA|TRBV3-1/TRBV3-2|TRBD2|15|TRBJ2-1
CASSLTSGSTYEQFF
TGTGCCAGCAGCCTTACTAGCGGGAGTACCTATGAGCAGTTCTTC
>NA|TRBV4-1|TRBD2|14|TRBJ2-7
CASSHDGLVYEQYF
TGCGCCAGCAGCCACGACGGACTAGTCTACGAGCAGTACTTC
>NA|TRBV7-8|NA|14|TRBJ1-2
CASSLFAANYGYTF
TGTGCCAGCAGCTTATTTGCAGCTAACTATGGCTACACCTTC
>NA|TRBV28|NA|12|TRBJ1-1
CASSLGLGGPFF
TGTGCCAGCAGTTTAGGGTTGGGGGGGCCTTTCTTT
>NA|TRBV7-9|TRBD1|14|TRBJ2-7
CASSSRQGPYEQYF
TGTGCCAGCAGCTCACGACAGGGGCCCTACGAGCAGTACTTC
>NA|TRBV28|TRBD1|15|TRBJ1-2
CASSLRAGQGRGYTF
TGTGCCAGCAGTTTAAGGGCGGGACAGGGGAGAGGCTACACCTTC
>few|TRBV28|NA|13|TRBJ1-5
CASRGPGSTPQHF
TGTGCCAGCAGGGGGCCAGGCTCGACGCCCCAGCATTTT
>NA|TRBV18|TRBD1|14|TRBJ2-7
CACSPGQVSYEQYF
TGTGCCTGCTCACCGGGACAGGTCTCCTACGAGCAGTACTTC
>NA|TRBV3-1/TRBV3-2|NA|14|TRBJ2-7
CASSPRNGGYEQYF
TGTGCCAGCAGCCCTCGCAACGGGGGATACGAGCAGTACTTC
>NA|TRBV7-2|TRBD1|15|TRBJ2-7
CASSFIRGQGVEQYF
TGTGCCAGCAGCTTTATTAGGGGGCAAGGGGTCGAGCAGTACTTC
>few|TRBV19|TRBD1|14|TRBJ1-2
CASSPGQGSYGYTF
TGTGCCAGTAGTCCAGGACAGGGAAGCTACGGCTACACCTTC
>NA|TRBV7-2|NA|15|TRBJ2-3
CASSRGGGGTDTQYF
TGTGCCAGCAGCCGCGGCGGGGGCGGCACAGATACGCAGTATTTT
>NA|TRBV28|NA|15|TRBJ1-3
CASSFGRGSGNTIYF
TGTGCCAGCAGTTTCGGTCGGGGCTCTGGAAACACCATATATTTT
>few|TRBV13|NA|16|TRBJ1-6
CASSLLRTTIPSPLHF
TGTGCCAGCAGCTTACTTCGGACAACTATTCCTTCACCCCTCCACTTT
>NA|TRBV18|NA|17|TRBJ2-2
CASSPFPVLGVTGELFF
TGTGCCAGCTCACCTTTCCCGGTACTAGGCGTCACCGGGGAGCTGTTTTTT
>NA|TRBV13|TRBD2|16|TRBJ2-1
CASSLGLAGSYNEQFF
TGTGCCAGCAGCTTAGGACTAGCGGGATCCTACAATGAGCAGTTCTTC
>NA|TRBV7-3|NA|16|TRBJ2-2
CASSLPGGQNTGELFF
TGTGCCAGCAGCCTGCCCGGGGGGCAAAACACCGGGGAGCTGTTTTTT
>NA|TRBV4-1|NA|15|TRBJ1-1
CASSQDLSGNTEAFF
TGCGCCAGCAGCCAAGATCTGTCCGGGAACACTGAAGCTTTCTTT
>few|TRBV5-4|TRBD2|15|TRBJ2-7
CASKGQGLAGYEQYF
TGTGCCAGCAAGGGACAAGGACTAGCGGGCTACGAGCAGTACTTC
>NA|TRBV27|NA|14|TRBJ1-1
CASSPTGAHTEAFF
TGTGCCAGCAGCCCGACAGGAGCACACACTGAAGCTTTCTTT
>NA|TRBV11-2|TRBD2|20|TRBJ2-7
CASSLDPSLARGRLRDEQYF
TGTGCCAGCAGCTTAGATCCTAGTCTTGCGCGCGGGAGGTTGCGGGACGAGCAGTACTTC
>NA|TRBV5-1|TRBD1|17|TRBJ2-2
CASSTPDRGEVTGELFF
TGCGCCAGCAGCACGCCGGACAGGGGGGAAGTCACCGGGGAGCTGTTTTTT